This T cell receptor (beta chain) was identified during a study of blood T cell repertoires in COVID-19. For the study at large: Sites across the United States, Italy and Spain contributed samples from acute and convalescent COVID-19. Sources were T cells, B-cell-depleted T cells, or PBMCs; the material itself was cDNA or gDNA.

Looked up from germline, CDR1 is KGHDR and CDR2 is SFDVKD. The V and J ends lost 6 bases and 8 bases respectively, with 10 bases between them. This CDR3 is 12 amino acids long. Authors' processing steps: Estimation of nucleated cell counts was performed using reference gene primer amplification. Produced via immunoSEQ multiplex PCR; TCRdb's table is partial and in-frame only. D and trimming were read from the DNA, whereas the V and J calls and clone size are those reported in that table. Among approximately 280,000 clones listed, approximately 86% were seen once. This chain links TRBV24-1 with TRBJ2-1; no definite D call. The clonotype originates from a woman aged 30 to 39 who had recovered from COVID-19. The specimen sequenced was peripheral blood. Here the CDR3 DNA reads TGTGCCACCAGTTCCAGTTTGGATGAGCAGTTCTTC. Its translation: CATSSSLDEQFF.